Shown below are 8 T cell receptor beta chains from a single sample sequenced in a study of cytomegalovirus exposure and HLA in healthy donors (dated 2017 in TCRdb). Library preparation was by the immunoSEQ multiplex PCR assay. A mixture of 60 forward primers for TCR Vbeta segments and 13 reverse primers for TCR Jbeta segments was used in the multiplex PCR. TCRdb mirrors the immuneACCESS table, restricted to in-frame sequences. Some clones are absent from its copies; in checked studies, under half trace to an unresolved V gene, and the reason for the others is unknown. For this sample the table gives some 140,000 clones, of which 65% to 80% were detected only once. The ten top clones hold 3% to 3.5% of the sample. Specimen: PBMCs. The receptors were sampled from a middle-aged man in good health and CMV-seronegative.

This chain uses TRBV19 with TRBJ1-3, with D perhaps TRBD1 (5 bases). CDR1 is LNHDA, CDR2 SQIVND, per germline (reference sequence). The V and J ends lost 6 bases and 0 bases respectively, with 12 bases between them. The CDR3 has 15 residues. The CDR3 protein is CASRPGLDSGNTIYF. CDR3 nucleotides: TGTGCCAGTAGGCCGGGACTCGACTCTGGAAACACCATATATTTT.

This clone has a handful of counts. The rearrangement uses TRBV7-2 and TRBJ2-7; 9 nucleotides align to TRBD1. V was pared by 6 bases and J by 2 bases, with 5 bases of the junction left unmatched. The CDR3 extends over 14 amino acids. Germline values: CDR1 SGHTA, CDR2 FQGNSA. This chain's CDR3 is CASRTGGSTYEQYF. CDR3 sequence (DNA): TGTGCCAGCAGAACAGGGGGCAGCACCTACGAGCAGTACTTC. Full variable domain (remainder filled in from reference TRBV7-2 and TRBJ2-7): GAGVSQSPSNKVTEKGKDVELRCDPISGHTALYWYRQSLGQGLEFLIYFQGNSAPDKSGLPSDRFSAERTGGSVSTLTIQRTQQEDSAVYLCASRTGGSTYEQYFGPGTRLTVT.

The chain is built from TRBV5-1 and TRBJ2-1; D may be TRBD1 (6 bases). The germline V and J ends were trimmed by 3 bases and 0 bases, with 13 bases remaining between them. CDR3 length: 16 amino acids. CDR1 is SGHRS and CDR2 is YFSETQ in the germline V gene. CDR3 bases: TGCGCCAGCAGCTACAGGGTGGCGGGCTCCTACAATGAGCAGTTCTTC. This codes for CASSYRVAGSYNEQFF.

The chain employs TRBV15 and TRBJ2-7; 9 bases map to TRBD1. Germline CDR1 and CDR2: LNHNV and YYDKDF (reference sequence). This CDR3 is built from 16 residues. Trimming at V came to 0 bases and at J to 5 bases, leaving 8 bases not matched to a gene. CDR3 in amino acids: CATSRDRGTGTDEQYF. As DNA, the CDR3 is TGTGCCACCAGCAGAGATCGGGGGACAGGGACCGACGAGCAGTACTTC. The full variable domain, with the rest looked up from reference TRBV15 and TRBJ2-7, is DAMVIQNPRYQVTQFGKPVTLSCSQTLNHNVMYWYQQKSSQAPKLLFHYYDKDFNNEADTPDNFQSRRPNTSFCFLDIRSPGLGDTAMYLCATSRDRGTGTDEQYFGPGTRLTVT.

The chain carries TRBV7-3 and TRBJ2-1, with TRBD2 matching 12 bases. This CDR3 spans 16 amino acids. Trimming at V came to 5 bases and at J to 6 bases, leaving 8 bases not matched to a gene. Germline-derived CDR1 and CDR2 are SGHTA and FQGTGA. The CDR3 reads CASSPQSGLAGNEQFF. DNA of the CDR3: TGTGCCAGCAGCCCCCAGTCGGGACTAGCGGGCAATGAGCAGTTCTTC.

J is TRBJ2-3 and V is TRBV9; the match to TRBD2 covers 13 bases. The CDR3 loop spans 15 amino acids. V was clipped by 3 bases and J by 6 bases; unmatched bases: 4. The V gene's germline CDR1 is SGDLS and CDR2 YYNGEE. CDR3 in amino acids: CASSETSGRYDTQYF. The CDR3 nucleotides are TGTGCCAGCAGCGAGACTAGCGGGAGGTATGATACGCAGTATTTT.

The V and J genes are TRBV29-1 and TRBJ2-2; TRBD1 agrees at 9 bases. Germline V gene lookup returns CDR1 SQVTM and CDR2 ANQGSEA. Germline trimming cut 6 bases from V and 4 bases from J; bases unmatched to any gene: 6. CDR3 size: 14 residues. CDR3 sequence (DNA): TGCAGCGTACAGGGGGCGCAGGGCACCGGGGAGCTGTTTTTT. It specifies CSVQGAQGTGELFF.

The chain uses TRBV7-9 and TRBJ1-4; D is perhaps TRBD1 (5 bases). Trimming shortened V by 0 bases and J by 8 bases, and 13 bases separated the two germline ends. The V gene's germline CDR1 is SEHNR and CDR2 FQNEAQ (reference sequence). The CDR3 runs to 15 residues. In nucleotides, the CDR3 is TGTGCCAGCAGCTTAGCGCGGGGGGAGGAAGAAAAACTGTTTTTT. Its protein is CASSLARGEEEKLFF.